Shown below are 15 T cell receptor beta chains from a single sample sequenced in a study of T cells in Graves' hyperthyroidism and ophthalmopathy. Authors of the study amplified TCR beta CDR3 regions from RNA transcripts. The TCR CDR3 was amplified in a first-round RT-PCR using the HTBI primer set. In TCRdb, the multiplex PCR reads were re-called with MiXCR into one record per CDR3 protein. In the table there are some 350,000 distinct CDR3 sequences, approximately 19% of which are singletons. What was sequenced was blood. The source of these receptors is a woman aged 18-35 years with Graves' hyperthyroidism.

Many counts were recorded for this clonotype. The genes are TRBV6-1 and TRBJ1-2, with a possible D match to TRBD1 (5 bases). From germline, CDR1 is MNHNS and CDR2 SASEGT. This CDR3 region has 12 residues. V lost 2 bases and J 8 bases, leaving 9 bases between the germline ends. The DNA of the CDR3 is TGTGCCAGCAGTGAACAGGGTTGGGGCTACACCTTC. Protein sequence: CASSEQGWGYTF.

This chain uses TRBV4-1 with TRBJ1-2; D might be TRBD1 (6 bases). In germline, CDR1 is MGHRA, CDR2 YSYEKL. Between the trimmed V and J ends, which lost 0 bases and 2 bases, there was a span of 7 bases. The CDR3 is made up of 14 amino acids. CDR3 nucleotide sequence: TGCGCCAGCAGCCAAGACAGGGGAAACTATGGCTACACCTTC. This codes for CASSQDRGNYGYTF.

The table lists this clonotype with many counts. This chain connects TRBV13 to TRBJ2-7, with TRBD2 identical over 8 bases. The junction had 8 bases not matched to a gene; V was cut back by 4 bases and J by 3 bases. Germline V gene sequence: CDR1 PRHDT, CDR2 FYEKMQ (reference sequence). This CDR3 comprises 15 residues. CDR3 coding DNA: TGTGCCAGCAGCTCATGGACTAGCTCGCGCTACGAGCAGTACTTC. The encoded protein is CASSSWTSSRYEQYF.

Ten or more counts support this clonotype. V gene TRBV20-1 combines with J gene TRBJ2-7; D is possibly TRBD2 (5 bases). This CDR3 is built from 13 residues. Germline CDR1 DFQATT, CDR2 SNEGSKA (reference sequence). V dropped 1 base and J dropped 1 base, with 8 bases sitting between them. CDR3: CSARGLKSYEQYF. The CDR3 nucleotides are TGCAGTGCTAGAGGACTAAAGTCCTACGAGCAGTACTTC.

This clonotype was observed many times. The rearrangement uses TRBV6-1 and TRBJ1-2; D is unresolved. Germline lookup yields CDR1 MNHNS and CDR2 SASEGT. Between the trimmed V and J ends, which lost 6 bases and 4 bases, there was a span of 15 bases. This CDR3 is built from 14 residues. CDR3 amino acids: CASRQSLLGYGYTF. For the CDR3, the DNA is TGTGCCAGCAGGCAATCACTTCTCGGCTATGGCTACACCTTC.

This clonotype was seen more than once but under ten times. A clone one base away is much larger, so this may be a read error. The genes are TRBV6-2 or TRBV6-3 and TRBJ2-4; the D gene could be TRBD1 or TRBD2 (5 bases each). There are 15 residues in the CDR3. CDR1 MNHEY and CDR2 SVGEGT come from the germline V gene. CDR3 DNA sequence: TGTGCCAGCAGTTACAAGGGACCGAACAAAAACATTAAGTACTTC. It is translated as CASSYKGPNKNIKYF.

This clonotype was picked up a small number of times. The chain uses TRBV2 and TRBJ1-2, with TRBD1 as a possible D gene (5 bases). Germline assignment: CDR1 SNHLY and CDR2 FYNNEI. The V end was cut by 6 bases, the J end by 5 bases, with 13 bases between. This CDR3 contains 13 residues. The CDR3 sequence is CASSAGHQYGYTF. The CDR3 region has the DNA TGTGCCAGCAGCGCCGGACATCAGTATGGCTACACCTTC.

There are many counts of this clonotype. This sequence joins TRBV7-2 and TRBJ2-7; no clear D. The CDR3 is 12 amino acids. CDR1 is SGHTA, CDR2 FQGNSA, per germline. V lost 5 bases, J lost 6 bases, and 11 bases lay in between. The chain's CDR3 is CASSPFVSEQYF. The CDR3 DNA reads as TGTGCCAGCAGCCCTTTCGTTTCCGAGCAGTACTTC.

There are many counts of this clonotype. CDR3 in amino acids: CASRELGLGKETQYF. In nucleotides, the CDR3 is TGTGCCAGCCGGGAATTAGGACTAGGGAAAGAGACCCAGTACTTC. The rearrangement joins TRBV3-1 to TRBJ2-5; 7 positions agree with TRBD2. The junction had 12 bases not matched to a gene; V was cut back by 8 bases and J by 3 bases. CDR1 is LGHDT, CDR2 YNNKEL, per germline (reference sequence). The CDR3 spans 15 residues.

This clonotype was seen at least ten times. This rearrangement joins TRBV30 to TRBJ1-1; 9 nucleotides match TRBD1. Per germline, CDR1 GTSNPN and CDR2 SVGIG (reference sequence). This CDR3 is 13 amino acids long. V lost 3 bases, J lost 10 bases, and 9 bases stayed unmatched. The DNA for the CDR3 is TGTGCCTGGAGACAACACAGGGGGCCGGGAGCTTTCTTT. This codes for CAWRQHRGPGAFF. The full variable domain, with the rest looked up from reference TRBV30 and TRBJ1-1, is SQTIHQWPATLVQPVGSPLSLECTVEGTSNPNLYWYRQAAGRGLQLLFYSVGIGQISSEVPQNLSASRPQDRQFILSSKKLLLSDSGFYLCAWRQHRGPGAFFGQGTRLTVV.

This clonotype has ten or more counts. The chain couples TRBV30 to TRBJ1-2; possibly TRBD1 for D (5 bases). Trimming shortened V by 2 bases and J by 4 bases, and 17 bases separated the two germline ends. CDR1 is GTSNPN and CDR2 is SVGIG in the germline V gene (reference sequence). The CDR3 has 15 residues. The DNA for the CDR3 is TGTGCCTGGAGTACTGGACAAGTCCTCCTCTATGGCTACACCTTC. Translated: CAWSTGQVLLYGYTF.

This clonotype was counted ten times or more. The chain employs TRBV15 and TRBJ2-5, with D unresolved. V shed 2 bases and J shed 0 bases, with 1 base lying between them. The CDR3 is made up of 12 amino acids. The germline gives CDR1 LNHNV, CDR2 YYDKDF (reference sequence). In nucleotides, the CDR3 is TGTGCCACCAGCAGATACCAAGAGACCCAGTACTTC. Its translation is CATSRYQETQYF. The variable domain in full, with the rest retrieved from reference TRBV15 and TRBJ2-5, is DAMVIQNPRYQVTQFGKPVTLSCSQTLNHNVMYWYQQKSSQAPKLLFHYYDKDFNNEADTPDNFQSRRPNTSFCFLDIRSPGLGDTAMYLCATSRYQETQYFGPGTRLLVL.

The sample holds many counts of this clonotype. This sequence joins TRBV7-9 and TRBJ1-1, with D possibly being TRBD1 (5 bases). Between the trimmed V and J ends, which lost 1 base and 4 bases, there was a span of 7 bases. The V gene's germline CDR1 is SEHNR and CDR2 FQNEAQ (reference sequence). The CDR3 totals 13 residues. For the CDR3, the DNA is TGTGCCAGCAGCTTAGTGCAGGGCACTGAAGCTTTCTTT. Its translation is CASSLVQGTEAFF.

This clonotype was observed many times. The chain links TRBV3-1 to TRBJ2-5, with D perhaps matching TRBD1 (6 bases). The length of the CDR3 is 14 residues. The V gene's germline CDR1 is LGHDT and CDR2 YNNKEL (reference sequence). V lost 5 bases to trimming and J lost 5 bases, with 15 bases between them. CDR3 in DNA: TGTGCCAGCAGCAACAGGGACCCTGGGGAGACCCAGTACTTC. This translates into CASSNRDPGETQYF.

This clonotype was found many times. The chain combines TRBV12-3 or TRBV12-4 with TRBJ1-1; 9 bases are shared with TRBD1. Germline trimming cut 6 bases from V and 2 bases from J; bases unmatched to any gene: 7. The CDR3 length is 15 residues. Written as DNA, the CDR3 is TGTGCCAGCAGACGACCGGGACAGGGCAACACTGAAGCTTTCTTT. Translating it yields CASRRPGQGNTEAFF.